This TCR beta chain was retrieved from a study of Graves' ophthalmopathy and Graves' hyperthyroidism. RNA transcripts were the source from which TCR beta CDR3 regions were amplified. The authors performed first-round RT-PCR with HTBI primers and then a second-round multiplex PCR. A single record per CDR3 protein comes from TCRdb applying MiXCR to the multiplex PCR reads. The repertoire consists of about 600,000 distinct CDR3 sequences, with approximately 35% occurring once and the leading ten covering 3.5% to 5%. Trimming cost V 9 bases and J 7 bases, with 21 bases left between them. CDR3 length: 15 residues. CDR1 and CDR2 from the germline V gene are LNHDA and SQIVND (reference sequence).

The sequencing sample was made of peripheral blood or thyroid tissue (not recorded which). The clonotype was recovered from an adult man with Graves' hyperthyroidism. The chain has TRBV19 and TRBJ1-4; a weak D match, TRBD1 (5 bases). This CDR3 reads CASKRGGGTREKLFF. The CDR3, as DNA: TGTGCCAGCAAGCGAGGCGGGGGGACTCGTGAAAAACTGTTTTTT.